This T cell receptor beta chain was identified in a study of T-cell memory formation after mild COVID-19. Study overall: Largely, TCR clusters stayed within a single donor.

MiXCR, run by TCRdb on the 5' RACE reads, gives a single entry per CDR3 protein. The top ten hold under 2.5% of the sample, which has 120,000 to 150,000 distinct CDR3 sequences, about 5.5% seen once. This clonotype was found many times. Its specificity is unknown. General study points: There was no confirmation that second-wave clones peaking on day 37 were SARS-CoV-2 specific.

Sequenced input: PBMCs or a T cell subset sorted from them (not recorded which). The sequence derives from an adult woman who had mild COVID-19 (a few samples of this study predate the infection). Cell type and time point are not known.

The CDR3 DNA reads as TGTGCCACCGGACAGGGGTCGGGCACCGGGGAGCTGTTTTTT. Amino acids: CATGQGSGTGELFF. The rearrangement uses TRBV24-1 and TRBJ2-2, with 9 bases fitting TRBD1. The CDR3 has 14 residues. After removal of 9 bases from V and 4 bases from J, the junction contained 5 bases not matched to a gene. The germline CDR1 and CDR2 sequences are KGHDR and SFDVKD.